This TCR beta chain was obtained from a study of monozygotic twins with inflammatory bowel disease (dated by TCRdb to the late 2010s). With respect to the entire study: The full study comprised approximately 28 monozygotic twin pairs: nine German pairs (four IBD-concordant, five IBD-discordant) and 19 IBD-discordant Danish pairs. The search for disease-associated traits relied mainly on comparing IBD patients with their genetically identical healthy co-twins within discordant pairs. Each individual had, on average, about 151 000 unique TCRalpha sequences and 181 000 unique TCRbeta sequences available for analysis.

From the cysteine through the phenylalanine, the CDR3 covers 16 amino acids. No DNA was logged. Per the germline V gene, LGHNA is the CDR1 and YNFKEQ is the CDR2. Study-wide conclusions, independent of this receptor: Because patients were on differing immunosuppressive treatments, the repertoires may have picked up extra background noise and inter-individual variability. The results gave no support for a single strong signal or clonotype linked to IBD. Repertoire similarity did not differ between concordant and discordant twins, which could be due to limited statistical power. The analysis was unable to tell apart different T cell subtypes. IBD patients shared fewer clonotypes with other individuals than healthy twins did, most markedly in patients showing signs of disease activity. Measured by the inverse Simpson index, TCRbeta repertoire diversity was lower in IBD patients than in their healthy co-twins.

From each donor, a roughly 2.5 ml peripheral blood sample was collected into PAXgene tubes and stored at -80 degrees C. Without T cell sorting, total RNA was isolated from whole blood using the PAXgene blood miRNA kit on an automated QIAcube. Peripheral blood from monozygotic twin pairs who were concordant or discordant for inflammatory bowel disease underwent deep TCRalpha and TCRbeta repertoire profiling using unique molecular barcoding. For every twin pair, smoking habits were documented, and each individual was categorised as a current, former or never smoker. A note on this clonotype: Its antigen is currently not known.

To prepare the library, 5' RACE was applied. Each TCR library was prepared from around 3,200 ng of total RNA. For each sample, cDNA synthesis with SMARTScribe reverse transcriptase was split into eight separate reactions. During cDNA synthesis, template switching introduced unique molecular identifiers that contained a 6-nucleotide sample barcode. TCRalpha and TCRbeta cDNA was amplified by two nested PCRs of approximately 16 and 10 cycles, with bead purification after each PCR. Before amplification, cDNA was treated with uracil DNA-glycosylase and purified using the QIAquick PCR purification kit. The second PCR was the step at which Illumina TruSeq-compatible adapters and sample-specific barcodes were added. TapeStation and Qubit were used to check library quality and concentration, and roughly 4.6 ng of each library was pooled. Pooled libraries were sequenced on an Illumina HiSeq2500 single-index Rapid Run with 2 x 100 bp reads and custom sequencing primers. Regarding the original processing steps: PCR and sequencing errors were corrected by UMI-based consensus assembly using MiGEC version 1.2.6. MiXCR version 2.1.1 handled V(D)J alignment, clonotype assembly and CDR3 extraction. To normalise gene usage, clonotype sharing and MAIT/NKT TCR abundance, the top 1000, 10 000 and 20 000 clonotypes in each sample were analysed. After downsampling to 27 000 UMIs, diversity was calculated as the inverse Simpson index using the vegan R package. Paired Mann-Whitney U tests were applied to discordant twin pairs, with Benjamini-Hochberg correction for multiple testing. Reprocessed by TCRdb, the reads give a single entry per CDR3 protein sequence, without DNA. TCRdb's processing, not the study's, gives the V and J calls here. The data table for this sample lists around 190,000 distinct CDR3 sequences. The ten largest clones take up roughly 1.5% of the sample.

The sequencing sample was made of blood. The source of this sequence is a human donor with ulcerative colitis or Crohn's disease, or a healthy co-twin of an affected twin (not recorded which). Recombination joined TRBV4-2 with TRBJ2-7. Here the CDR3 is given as CASSQDPGFNSYEQYF.